The rows below give T cell receptor beta chains drawn from one sample of a study of T cell responses to AZD1222 COVID-19 vaccine. TCRdb's table, derived via immunoSEQ multiplex PCR, lists solely in-frame clones and lacks some. The data contain 75,000 to 100,000 clones, around 88% of them singletons. The sequencing used peripheral blood, collected on day 0 of AZD1222 vaccination. These receptors all stem from an adult in good health. CDR3s include the opening cysteine and the closing phenylalanine or tryptophan. D genes are given only for firm matches. Expanded clones are given a class, and other clones once, few, many or no size at all.

J gene | clone size | D gene | V gene | CDR3 DNA | CDR3 protein
TRBJ1-2 | - | - | TRBV18 | TGTGCCAGCTCACCACCGGGGGGCGCGGGCTACACCTTC | CASSPPGGAGYTF
TRBJ1-6 | - | - | TRBV19 | TGTGCCAGTAGTAATCCACCCAGGAGCTCCTATAATTCACCCCTCCACTTT | CASSNPPRSSYNSPLHF
TRBJ2-5 | once | - | TRBV29-1 | TGCAGCGTTGATCACGGAGCAGGGGCCGGGGAGACCCAGTACTTC | CSVDHGAGAGETQYF
TRBJ1-2 | - | - | TRBV23-1 | TGCGCCAGCAGTCATCCTCGAAGGGGGAGAATGGGCTACACCTTC | CASSHPRRGRMGYTF
TRBJ1-1 | - | - | TRBV28 | TGTGCCAGCACCTCAGAGAACACTGAAGCTTTCTTT | CASTSENTEAFF
TRBJ1-4 | - | - | TRBV29-1 | TGCAGCGGCCGGACTGCCTCCCAAGAAAAACTGTTTTTT | CSGRTASQEKLFF
TRBJ1-1 | once | - | TRBV2 | TGTGCCAGCAGTGAAGTGGTGGGACGGATGCCTACGGGTACTGAAGCTTTCTTT | CASSEVVGRMPTGTEAFF
TRBJ1-5 | - | TRBD1 | TRBV9 | TGTGCCAGCAGCGTGGGAGGGGGCGGCAATCAGCCCCAGCATTTT | CASSVGGGGNQPQHF
TRBJ1-6 | - | - | TRBV27 | TGTGCCAGCAGTTCTAATTCACCCCTCCACTTT | CASSSNSPLHF
TRBJ1-6 | - | - | TRBV7-9 | TGTGCCAGCAGCTCGACAGGTTCACCCCTCCACTTT | CASSSTGSPLHF
TRBJ1-2 | - | - | TRBV7-9 | TGTGCCAGCAGCTTAATGTCGCCGGACAACTATGGCTACACCTTC | CASSLMSPDNYGYTF
TRBJ1-1 | - | - | TRBV7-9 | TGTGCCAGCAGCAACGTGAACACTGAAGCTTTCTTT | CASSNVNTEAFF
TRBJ2-7 | - | - | TRBV5-6 | TGTGCCAGCAGCTTTCCGTCCAACGAGCAGTACTTC | CASSFPSNEQYF
TRBJ2-5 | - | TRBD2 | TRBV3-1/TRBV3-2 | TGTGCCAGCAGCCCAAATGGGGGACTAGTATGGGAGACCCAGTACTTC | CASSPNGGLVWETQYF
TRBJ2-7 | - | - | TRBV6-5 | TGTGCCAGCAGTTACGACAGGTCCTACGAGCAGTACTTC | CASSYDRSYEQYF
TRBJ1-2 | - | TRBD1 | TRBV19 | TGTGCCAGTAGTATGCGGGACAGGGGAAGCTATGGCTACACCTTC | CASSMRDRGSYGYTF
TRBJ2-1 | - | - | TRBV9 | TGTGCCAGCAGCGCCGTTAACAATGAGCAGTTCTTC | CASSAVNNEQFF
TRBJ1-5 | - | - | TRBV30 | TGTGCCTGGAGTGCCGGAGACACCCGTTATCAGCCCCAGCATTTT | CAWSAGDTRYQPQHF
TRBJ1-5 | - | TRBD1 | TRBV7-9 | TGTGCCAGCAGTGATGGACAGGGTCGGAGCAATCAGCCCCAGCATTTT | CASSDGQGRSNQPQHF
TRBJ2-3 | - | TRBD2 | TRBV27 | TGTGCCAGCAGTTTAGGCCCGGGAGCGGGGGGGCCGGGGCAGTATTTT | CASSLGPGAGGPGQYF
TRBJ1-1 | - | - | TRBV6-5 | TGTGCCAGCAGTTACTCGAGGTACCGGCTGAACACTGAAGCTTTCTTT | CASSYSRYRLNTEAFF
TRBJ2-6 | - | - | TRBV6-5 | TGTGCCAGCACCGGAGCGACTGGGGCCAACGTCCTGACTTTC | CASTGATGANVLTF
TRBJ1-5 | - | - | TRBV7-9 | TGTGCCAGCAGCAATGGGGGGGGAGGCAATCAGCCCCAGCATTTT | CASSNGGGGNQPQHF
TRBJ1-5 | - | - | TRBV7-9 | TGTGCCAGCAGCTCGGGGGGAAGGGGTCAGCCCCAGCATTTT | CASSSGGRGQPQHF
TRBJ2-7 | - | - | TRBV7-5 | TGTGTCAGAAGCTTCCCTGTGGGGACAGAGGTCTCCTACGAGCAGTACTTC | CVRSFPVGTEVSYEQYF